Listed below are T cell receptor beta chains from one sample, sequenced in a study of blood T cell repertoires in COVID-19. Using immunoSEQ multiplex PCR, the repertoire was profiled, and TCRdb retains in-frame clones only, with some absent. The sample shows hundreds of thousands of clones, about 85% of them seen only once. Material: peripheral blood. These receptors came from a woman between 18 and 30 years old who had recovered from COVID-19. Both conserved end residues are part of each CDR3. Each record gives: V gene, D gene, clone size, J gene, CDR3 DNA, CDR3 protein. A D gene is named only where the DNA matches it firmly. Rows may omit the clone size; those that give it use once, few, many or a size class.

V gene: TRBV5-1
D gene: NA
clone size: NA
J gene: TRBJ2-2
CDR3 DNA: TGCGCCAGCAGCTTGGGGCTAGGCTTTAACACCGGGGAGCTGTTTTTT
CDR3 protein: CASSLGLGFNTGELFF

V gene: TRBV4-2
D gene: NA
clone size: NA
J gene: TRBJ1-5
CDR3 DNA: TGTGCCAGCAGCCAAGGGGCCGGGGTCCTTAGCAATCAGCCCCAGCATTTT
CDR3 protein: CASSQGAGVLSNQPQHF

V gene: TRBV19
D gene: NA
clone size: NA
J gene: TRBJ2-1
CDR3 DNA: TGTGCCAGTACCCTCCGACTAGTTGATTTCGATGAGCAGTTCTTC
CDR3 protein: CASTLRLVDFDEQFF

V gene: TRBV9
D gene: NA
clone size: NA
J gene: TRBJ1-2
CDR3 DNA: TGTGCCAGCAGCGAAGGGACTTCCCGGAATCGCTACACCTTC
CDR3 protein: CASSEGTSRNRYTF

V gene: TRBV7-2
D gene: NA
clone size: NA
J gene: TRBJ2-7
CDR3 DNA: TGTGCCAGCAGCTTAGGGGCTAGCGTAAGGTACGAGCAGTACTTC
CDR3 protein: CASSLGASVRYEQYF

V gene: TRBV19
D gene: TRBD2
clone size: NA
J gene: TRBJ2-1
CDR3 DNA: TGTGCCAGTAGTAGCGGGAGTTTCTCTGAGCAGTTCTTC
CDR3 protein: CASSSGSFSEQFF

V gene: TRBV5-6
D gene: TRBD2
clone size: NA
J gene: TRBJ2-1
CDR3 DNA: TGTGCCAGCAGCTCAACCGGGACTAGCTCCTCCAATGAGCAGTTCTTC
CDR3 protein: CASSSTGTSSSNEQFF

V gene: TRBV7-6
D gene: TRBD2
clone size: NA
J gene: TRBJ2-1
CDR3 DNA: TGTGCCAGCAGCTTATGGACTAGCGGGATGAGCTCCTACAATGAGCAGTTCTTC
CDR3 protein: CASSLWTSGMSSYNEQFF

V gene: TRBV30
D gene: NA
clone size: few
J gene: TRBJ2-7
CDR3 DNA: TGTGCCTGGAGGGACAGATACTACGAGCAGTACTTC
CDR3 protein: CAWRDRYYEQYF

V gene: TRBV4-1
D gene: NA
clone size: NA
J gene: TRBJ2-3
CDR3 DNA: TGCGCCAGCAGCCAAGCCAGGGGCTTGGACCCATCTGTTGCGCAGTATTTT
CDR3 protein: CASSQARGLDPSVAQYF

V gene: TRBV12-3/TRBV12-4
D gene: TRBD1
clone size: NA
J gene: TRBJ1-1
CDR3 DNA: TGTGCCAGCAGTTGGGACAGGAACACTGAAGCTTTCTTT
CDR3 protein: CASSWDRNTEAFF

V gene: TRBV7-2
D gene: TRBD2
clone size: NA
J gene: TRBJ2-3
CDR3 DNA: TGTGCCAGCAGCCTCCAAGCGGGAGTCGGCACAGATACGCAGTATTTT
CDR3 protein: CASSLQAGVGTDTQYF

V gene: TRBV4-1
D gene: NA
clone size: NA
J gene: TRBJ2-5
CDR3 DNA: TGCGCCAGCAGCCCCCTGGACAGCCAAGAGACCCAGTACTTC
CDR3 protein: CASSPLDSQETQYF

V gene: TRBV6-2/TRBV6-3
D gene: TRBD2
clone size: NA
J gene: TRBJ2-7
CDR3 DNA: TGTGCCAGCAACCCGTCGCGGGGGACCTACGAGCAGTACTTC
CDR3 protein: CASNPSRGTYEQYF

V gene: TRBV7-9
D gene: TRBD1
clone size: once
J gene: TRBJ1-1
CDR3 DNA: TGTGCCAGCAGCCCCGGACAGGGTGAAGCTTTCTTT
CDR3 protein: CASSPGQGEAFF

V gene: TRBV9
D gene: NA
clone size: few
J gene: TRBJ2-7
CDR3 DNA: TGTGCCAGCAGCGTAGCTTACGGGGGGCCTCATGACGAGCAGTACTTC
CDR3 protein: CASSVAYGGPHDEQYF

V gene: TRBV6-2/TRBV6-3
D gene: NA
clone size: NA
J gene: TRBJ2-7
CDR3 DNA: TGTGCCAGCAGCAAAGGACAGTACTACGAGCAGTACTTC
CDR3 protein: CASSKGQYYEQYF

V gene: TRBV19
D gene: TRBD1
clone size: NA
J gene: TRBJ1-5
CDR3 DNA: TGTGCCAGTAGTGTAACGGGACAGACCTATAGCAATCAGCCCCAGCATTTT
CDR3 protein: CASSVTGQTYSNQPQHF

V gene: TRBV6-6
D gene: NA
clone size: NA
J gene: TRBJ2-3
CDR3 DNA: TGTGCCAGCAGATTAGAAGCCTCAATGAATACGCAGTATTTT
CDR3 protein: CASRLEASMNTQYF

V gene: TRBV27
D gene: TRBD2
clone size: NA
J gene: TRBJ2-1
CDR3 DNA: TGTGCCAGCAGTTTATCAGCGGGAGGGCTTTTTGATGAGCAGTTCTTC
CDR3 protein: CASSLSAGGLFDEQFF

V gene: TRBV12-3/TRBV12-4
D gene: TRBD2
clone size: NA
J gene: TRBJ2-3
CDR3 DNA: TGTGCCAGCAGGCGGGACTACCTCTATACGCAGTATTTT
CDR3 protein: CASRRDYLYTQYF

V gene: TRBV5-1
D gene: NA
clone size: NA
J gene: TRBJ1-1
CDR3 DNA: TGCGCCAGCAGCTTGGATCGGACTGAAGCTTTCTTT
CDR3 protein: CASSLDRTEAFF

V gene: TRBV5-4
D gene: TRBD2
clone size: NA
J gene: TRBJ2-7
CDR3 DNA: TGTGCCAGCAGCTCTCCCGGGACTAGCGGCCTAGTATGGTACTTC
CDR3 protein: CASSSPGTSGLVWYF

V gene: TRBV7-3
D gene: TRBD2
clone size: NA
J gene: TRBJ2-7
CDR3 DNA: TGTGCCAGCAGCTTCGCTAGCGGTGCCTACGAGCAGTACTTC
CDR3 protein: CASSFASGAYEQYF

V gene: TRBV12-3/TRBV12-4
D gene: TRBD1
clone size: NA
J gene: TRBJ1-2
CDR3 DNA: TGTGCCAGCAGTCAGGGGGCGGGTGGCTACACCTTC
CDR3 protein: CASSQGAGGYTF

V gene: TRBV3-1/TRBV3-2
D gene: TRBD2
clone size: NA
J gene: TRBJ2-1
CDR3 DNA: TGTGCCAGCAGCCAAGCTTATACTAGCGGGAGCTACAATGAGCAGTTCTTC
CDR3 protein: CASSQAYTSGSYNEQFF

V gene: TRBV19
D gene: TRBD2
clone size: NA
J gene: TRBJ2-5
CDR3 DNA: TGTGCCAGTAGTTCCCTCCCTGGAGCGGGAGGGCCTGGAGAGACCCAGTACTTC
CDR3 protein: CASSSLPGAGGPGETQYF

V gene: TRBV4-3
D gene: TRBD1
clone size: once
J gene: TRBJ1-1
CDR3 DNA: TGCGCCAGCAGCCAAGATCTGGCAGGGGGCATGGGGAACACTGAAGCTTTCTTT
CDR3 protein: CASSQDLAGGMGNTEAFF

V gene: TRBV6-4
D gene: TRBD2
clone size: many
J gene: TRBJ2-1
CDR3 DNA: TGTGCCAGCCAGGGACTAGCGGGAGGGCCCTACAATGAGCAGTTCTTC
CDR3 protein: CASQGLAGGPYNEQFF

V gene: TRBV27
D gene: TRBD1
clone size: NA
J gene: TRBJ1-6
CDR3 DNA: TGTGCCAGCAGCGGACAGGATAATTCACCCCTCCACTTT
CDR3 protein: CASSGQDNSPLHF

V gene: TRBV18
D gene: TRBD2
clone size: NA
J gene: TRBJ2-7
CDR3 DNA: TGTGCCAGCTCATCCCGGACTAGCGGGGATGGTGAGCAGTACTTC
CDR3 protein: CASSSRTSGDGEQYF

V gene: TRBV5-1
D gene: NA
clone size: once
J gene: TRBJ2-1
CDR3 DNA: TGCGCCAGCAGCTTATCTCTAGCTAACAATGAGCAGTTCTTC
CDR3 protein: CASSLSLANNEQFF

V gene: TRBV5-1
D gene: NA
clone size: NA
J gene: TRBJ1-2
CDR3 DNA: TGCGCCAGCAGCTTAAGCGGGTTCGATGGCTACACCTTC
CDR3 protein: CASSLSGFDGYTF

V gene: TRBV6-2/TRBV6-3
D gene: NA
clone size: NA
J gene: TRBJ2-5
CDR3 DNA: TGTGCCAGCAGTTACGGTGTCAGGGGCGAGACCCAGTACTTC
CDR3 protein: CASSYGVRGETQYF

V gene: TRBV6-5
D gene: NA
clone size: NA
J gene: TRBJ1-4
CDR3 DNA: TGTGCCAGCAGGCAGGGTTTAAAACTGTTTTTT
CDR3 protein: CASRQGLKLFF